At least ten counts were recorded for the clone carrying this T cell receptor (beta chain). The sample comes from a study of human T cells and chemical hapten exposure. Study background: Once 0.01% DPC had been applied to the upper back by patch test, readings were taken at 6 days.

Time point reported: patch test 1, 2 weeks after DPC sensitization. Specified treatment: therapeutic diphenylcyclopropenone sensitization with weekly scalp DPC. TCRdb analysed the RACE reads with MiXCR anew, one entry per CDR3 protein. Found here are 370,000 or so distinct CDR3 sequences, approximately 5% of them singletons; the top ten hold about 2.1%. The germline V gene has CDR1 SGDLS and CDR2 YYNGEE. The CDR3 has 15 amino acids. V was clipped by 3 bases and J by 2 bases; unmatched bases: 6. This sample comprised whole blood, obtained in connection with sensitization to the hapten diphenylcyclopropenone (DPC). J is TRBJ2-7 and V is TRBV9; TRBD2 matches 9 bases. The source is a woman between 50 and 59 years old with alopecia areata. Some clones in this sample may be carry-over from other donors' samples. The CDR3 protein is CASSEGTSLTYEQYF. CDR3 sequence (DNA): TGTGCCAGCAGCGAGGGGACTAGCCTTACCTACGAGCAGTACTTC.